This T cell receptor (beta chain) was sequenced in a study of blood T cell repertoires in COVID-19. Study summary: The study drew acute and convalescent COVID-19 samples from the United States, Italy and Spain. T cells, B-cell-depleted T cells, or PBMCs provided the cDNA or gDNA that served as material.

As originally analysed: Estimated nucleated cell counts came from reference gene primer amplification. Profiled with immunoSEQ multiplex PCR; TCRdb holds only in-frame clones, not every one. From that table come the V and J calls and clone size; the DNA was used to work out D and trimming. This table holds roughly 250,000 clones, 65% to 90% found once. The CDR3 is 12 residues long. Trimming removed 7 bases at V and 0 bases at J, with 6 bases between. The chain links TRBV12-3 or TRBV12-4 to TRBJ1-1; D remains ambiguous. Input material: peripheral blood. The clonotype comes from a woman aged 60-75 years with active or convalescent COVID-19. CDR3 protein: CASTGMNTEAFF. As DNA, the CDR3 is TGTGCCAGCACCGGGATGAACACTGAAGCTTTCTTT.